Listed here is a single TCR beta chain. Antigen specificity is unknown. 60 Vbeta and 13 Jbeta primers were used in PCR. The table came from immunoSEQ multiplex PCR; TCRdb's copy has only in-frame clones and leaves some out. The table shows about 120,000 clones, with about 81% occurring only once. This specimen comes from a study of cytomegalovirus exposure and HLA in healthy donors. General study results and limits: TCR beta V- and J-gene trimming was later associated with a missense DCLRE1C variant. Investigators reported more than 150 TCR beta chains as tied to cytomegalovirus.

Trimming left V 1 base short and J 6 bases short, with 13 bases between. This CDR3 spans 14 amino acids. CDR1 and CDR2 (germline): SGHTA, FQGNSA. V gene TRBV7-2 combines with J gene TRBJ2-7, with D maybe TRBD2 (5 bases). Material: PBMCs. The source of this sequence is a man aged 40-55 years in good health and CMV-seronegative. The CDR3 spells CASSLGRTLGEQYF. The CDR3, as DNA: TGTGCCAGCAGCTTAGGCCGGACTCTGGGCGAGCAGTACTTC.